The rows below give T cell receptor beta chains drawn from one sample of a study of cytomegalovirus exposure and HLA in healthy donors. Some clones are missing from TCRdb's copy, which holds only in-frame ones; the method was immunoSEQ multiplex PCR. Here the sample spans roughly 200,000 clones, less than 85% being singletons. The sequencing sample was made of PBMCs. The receptors here all came from a man between 18 and 35 years old in good health and CMV-seronegative. Each CDR3 is given without its conserved first and last residue. Fields, in order: J gene, V gene, CDR3 protein.

TRBJ1-1 | TRBV28 | ASNIAGKAF
TRBJ2-1 | TRBV28 | ASNQAGNPGNEQF
TRBJ2-2 | TRBV11-2 | ASSLRTGELF
TRBJ2-3 | TRBV2 | ASSERREDTQY
TRBJ2-1 | TRBV7-3 | ASSRRPGGGEQF
TRBJ2-7 | TRBV27 | ASSLLGAGGFYEQY
TRBJ2-5 | TRBV27 | ASSRGQPSQETQY
TRBJ2-2 | TRBV6-6 | ASSSRGNTGELF
TRBJ1-1 | TRBV2 | ASSGQGMNTEAF
TRBJ1-5 | TRBV28 | ASTLRFVSTNQPQH
TRBJ1-1 | TRBV5-1 | ASSRTVNTEAF
TRBJ1-1 | TRBV11-2 | ASSYSRGGAYTEAF
TRBJ1-3 | TRBV5-1 | ASSFGSSGNTIY
TRBJ2-3 | TRBV6-4 | ASSEEARTDTQY
TRBJ2-6 | TRBV2 | ASRGQRGGLSGANVLT
TRBJ2-7 | TRBV6-5 | ASSYSPMGGYEQY
TRBJ2-5 | TRBV7-3 | ASSLTTGETQY